What follows are 8 T cell receptor beta chains derived from one specimen sequenced in a study of cytomegalovirus exposure and HLA in healthy donors. Researchers ran the PCR with 60 Vbeta and 13 Jbeta primers. Measured with immunoSEQ multiplex PCR; TCRdb has only the in-frame clones, and not every one. The sample holds a few hundred thousand clones, 75% seen once. What was sequenced was PBMCs. These receptors originate from a woman between 25 and 40 years old in good health and CMV-seronegative.

The chain uses TRBV7-9 and TRBJ2-2; D gene ambiguous. The V end was cut by 5 bases, the J end by 5 bases, with 12 bases between. Germline assignment: CDR1 SEHNR and CDR2 FQNEAQ (reference sequence). The CDR3 extends over 14 amino acids. CDR3 loop: CASSPALKTGELFF. The CDR3 DNA reads TGTGCCAGCAGCCCCGCCCTAAAGACCGGGGAGCTGTTTTTT. The entire variable domain, with the rest obtained from reference TRBV7-9 and TRBJ2-2, is as follows: DTGVSQNPRHKITKRGQNVTFRCDPISEHNRLYWYRQTLGQGPEFLTYFQNEAQLEKSRLLSDRFSAERPKGSFSTLEIQRTEQGDSAMYLCASSPALKTGELFFGEGSRLTVL.

In its sample, this clone was seen a few times. The chain carries TRBV5-1 and TRBJ2-7, with 7 bases fitting TRBD2. This CDR3 has 15 amino acids. The V segment lost 4 bases and the J segment 4 bases; nucleotides outside the gene matches: 11. The germline CDR1 and CDR2 sequences are SGHRS and YFSETQ. The CDR3 coding sequence is TGCGCCAGCAGCCTGGTGGGCGGGAGTGGGTACGAGCAGTACTTC. This encodes CASSLVGGSGYEQYF.

The chain links TRBV11-3 to TRBJ1-1, with 7 bases that match TRBD1. CDR1 and CDR2 from the germline V gene are SGHNT and YENEEA. The CDR3 is made up of 13 amino acids. V was clipped by 2 bases and J by 4 bases; unmatched bases: 1. Here the CDR3 reads CASSLYRGTEAFF. The CDR3 nucleotides are TGTGCCAGCAGCTTATACAGGGGCACTGAAGCTTTCTTT.

This clone was counted a few times. The chain has TRBV9 and TRBJ2-1; 8 nucleotides align to TRBD2. The CDR3 extends over 14 amino acids. Trimming cost V 6 bases and J 6 bases; bases outside gene matches: 8. Germline CDR1 reads SGDLS; CDR2 reads YYNGEE. The CDR3 reads CASNNAGTSNEQFF. DNA of the CDR3: TGTGCCAGCAATAATGCCGGGACTAGCAATGAGCAGTTCTTC. Supplemented by reference TRBV9 and TRBJ2-1, the full variable domain reads DSGVTQTPKHLITATGQRVTLRCSPRSGDLSVYWYQQSLDQGLQFLIQYYNGEERAKGNILERFSAQQFPDLHSELNLSSLELGDSALYFCASNNAGTSNEQFFGPGTRLTVL.

V is TRBV11-2 and J is TRBJ2-3, with D uncertain. This CDR3 contains 13 residues. V lost 5 bases and J lost 4, with 10 bases in between. The germline V gene encodes CDR1 SGHAT and CDR2 FQNNGV. The chain's CDR3 is CASSNYRSDTQYF. CDR3 nucleotide sequence: TGTGCCAGCAGCAATTATCGGTCAGATACGCAGTATTTT.

The rearrangement uses TRBV5-4 and TRBJ1-3, with 10 nucleotides matching TRBD1. Germline CDR1 is SGHNT and CDR2 is YYREEE (reference sequence). J gave up 6 bases and V 2 bases, and 2 bases lay outside the gene matches. The CDR3 has 14 amino acids. CDR3 sequence reads: CASSFGQGVNTIYF. Written as DNA, the CDR3 is TGTGCCAGCAGCTTTGGACAGGGGGTAAACACCATATATTTT.

The chain carries TRBV10-1 and TRBJ2-3; 11 bases match TRBD2. CDR1 and CDR2 from the germline V gene are WNHNN and SYGVQD (reference sequence). The CDR3 runs to 16 residues. Trimming took 8 bases from V and 0 from J; bases not matched to a gene: 7. In nucleotides, the CDR3 is TGCGCCAGCTCTAGCGGGGGGCGACGTAGCACAGATACGCAGTATTTT. Its translation is CASSSGGRRSTDTQYF.

About this clone itself: Relative to the germline gene, one junction end is altered; a read error may explain this. This chain connects TRBV30 to TRBJ2-1; TRBD2 agrees at 12 bases. The CDR3 length is 10 residues. The germline V gene has CDR1 GTSNPN and CDR2 SVGIG (reference sequence). CDR3 sequence (DNA): TGTGCCCTAGCGGGGGGGACTCTGATCTTC. As protein: CALAGGTLIF. The variable domain in full, with the rest retrieved from reference TRBV30 and TRBJ2-1, is SQTIHQWPATLVQPVGSPLSLECTVEGTSNPNLYWYRQAAGRGLQLLFYSVGIGQISSEVPQNLSASRPQDRQFILSSKKLLLSDSGFYLCALAGGTLIFGPGTRLTVL.